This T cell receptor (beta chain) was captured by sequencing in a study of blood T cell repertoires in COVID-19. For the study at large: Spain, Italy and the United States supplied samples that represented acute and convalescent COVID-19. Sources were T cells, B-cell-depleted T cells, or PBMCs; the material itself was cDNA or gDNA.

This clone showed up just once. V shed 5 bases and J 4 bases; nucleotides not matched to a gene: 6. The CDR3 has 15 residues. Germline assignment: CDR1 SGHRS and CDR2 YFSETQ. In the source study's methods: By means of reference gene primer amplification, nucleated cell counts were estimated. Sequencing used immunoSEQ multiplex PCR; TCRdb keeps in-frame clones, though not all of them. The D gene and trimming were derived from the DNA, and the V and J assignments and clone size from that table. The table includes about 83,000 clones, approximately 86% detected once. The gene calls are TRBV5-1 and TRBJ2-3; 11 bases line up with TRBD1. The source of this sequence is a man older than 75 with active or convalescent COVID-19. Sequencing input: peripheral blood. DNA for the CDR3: TGCGCCAGCAGTCGGACAGGGGGCGCGTCAGATACGCAGTATTTT. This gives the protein CASSRTGGASDTQYF. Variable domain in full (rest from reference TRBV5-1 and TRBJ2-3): KAGVTQTPRYLIKTRGQQVTLSCSPISGHRSVSWYQQTPGQGLQFLFEYFSETQRNKGNFPGRFSGRQFSNSRSEMNVSTLELGDSALYLCASSRTGGASDTQYFGPGTRLTVL.